The source of this T cell receptor (beta chain) is a study of T-cell memory formation after mild COVID-19 (dated by TCRdb to the early 2020s). Regarding the complete study: TCR sequence clusters from the two donors were largely donor specific. In two donors, T-cell clones that expanded and contracted after mild COVID-19 were tracked by sequencing TCRalpha and TCRbeta repertoires over time. Two young, previously healthy adult volunteers, one female and one male, were included in the cohort.

This sample was sequenced with an Illumina NovaSeq 6000. TCRalpha and TCRbeta cDNA libraries were constructed by 5'RACE with constant-segment primers, with sample barcodes and unique molecular identifiers being introduced. RNA was extracted from every sample with Trizol reagent. Library amplification was performed in two PCR steps, and a second sample barcode and Illumina TruSeq adapters were introduced in the second step. The libraries were sequenced on an Illumina NovaSeq using 2 x 150 bp paired-end reads. In the authors' own workflow: Reads were demultiplexed and collapsed into UMI-guided consensus sequences with migec v1.2.7. Using mixcr v2.1.11, the UMI consensuses were aligned to TRA and TRB V and J templates and assembled into clonotypes. Expanded or contracted clonotypes were those called significant by both edgeR and NoisET, with noise models trained on biological replicates. For edgeR calls, the thresholds were a false discovery rate-adjusted p below 0.01 and a log2 fold-change of 1. As an exploratory analysis of dynamics, PCA with hierarchical clustering was applied to max-normalized trajectories of the 1000 most abundant clonotypes. Separately sequenced CD4+ and CD8+ repertoires were used to assign a CD4 or CD8 phenotype to each responding clone. Clones were called with MiXCR by TCRdb after fastp trimmed the public reads at Q25, and only in-frame beta chains were retained. Rows merge per CDR3 protein into single entries with the most common DNA and genes. The V and J calls, along with clone size, are taken from TCRdb and not from the paper's own processing. Present in this sample are a few hundred thousand distinct CDR3 sequences, 15% to 20% of which were seen just once. The ten largest make up 20% to 25% of the sample.

Trimming removed 6 bases from V and 3 bases from J, leaving 12 bases between the germline ends. The germline V gene (reference sequence) yields MNHEY for CDR1 and SMNVEV for CDR2. From cysteine to phenylalanine, the CDR3 is 14 amino acids long. Only CDR3 DNA is held: 42 bases, read in frame from base 1. The investigation overall reported the following: Contracting CD4+ clones were found mainly in CM and EM memory subsets, while CD8+ clones were enriched in EMRA. Some responding clones were found in pre-infection memory, which suggests that pre-existing cross-reactive memory T cells took part in the SARS-CoV-2 response. The study covered only a couple of mild cases, and larger cohorts including severe cases with pre-infection samples were considered necessary. Clones that contracted from day 15 to 85 showed balanced CD4/CD8 phenotypes, whereas a second wave of clones that expanded from day 15 to 37 leaned towards CD4+. SARS-CoV-2 specificity was not confirmed for the second-wave clones peaking on day 37.

Ficoll-Paque density gradient centrifugation was the method used to isolate PBMCs. Remarks on this clonotype: This clone's antigen is unknown. No much larger clonotype is one base removed from it; base qualities were not supplied.

This receptor was taken from a man aged 18 to 29 who had mild COVID-19 (a few samples of this study predate the infection). The sample titles of this study are shuffled in the database, so cell type and time point are left out; the donor was told from shared clones. The sequenced sample was PBMCs or a T cell subset sorted from them (not recorded which). The chain joins TRBV27 to TRBJ1-3; matching of 6 bases hints at TRBD1 as the D gene. The DNA sequence reads TGTGCCAGCAGAAACAACAGGGATGGAAACACCATATATTTT. The encoded protein is CASRNNRDGNTIYF.